These 10 T cell receptor beta chains originate from one sample sequenced in a study of blood T cell repertoires in COVID-19. The method was immunoSEQ multiplex PCR; TCRdb's version includes in-frame clones alone and lacks a portion of them. Counted here are about 58,000 clones, around 83% occurring once; the ten biggest clones make up 9.5% to 13%. Sequencing was performed on peripheral blood. The receptor source for this set is a man aged 45-65 years with COVID-19, enrolled during active disease.

This clone was observed a handful of times. J is TRBJ1-2 and V is TRBV28; D may be TRBD1 (5 bases). The ends were cut back, 7 bases at V and 6 bases at J, with 30 bases in the middle. The CDR3 extends over 18 amino acids. CDR1 and CDR2 from the germline V gene are MDHEN and SYDVKM. Here the CDR3 reads CASTGNIGRSRVRDGYTF. As DNA, the CDR3 is TGTGCCAGCACCGGTAACATAGGGCGGAGCAGGGTTAGAGATGGCTACACCTTC.

The CDR3 sequence: CASSRAIPGRTEAFF. The CDR3 DNA is TGTGCCAGCAGCCGGGCGATACCAGGGCGCACTGAAGCTTTCTTT. The rearrangement links TRBV28 to TRBJ1-1; weak D call: TRBD1 (5 bases). Trimming pared 6 bases from V and 4 bases from J, leaving 18 bases between. CDR3 length: 15 residues. CDR1 is MDHEN, CDR2 SYDVKM, per germline.

The V gene is TRBV4-1, the J gene TRBJ2-2; 7 bases match TRBD2. CDR3 length equals 18 residues. J was trimmed by 0 bases and V by 3 bases; bases with no gene match: 10. CDR1 is MGHRA, CDR2 YSYEKL, per germline. CDR3 nucleotide sequence: TGCGCCAGCAGCCAGGGGGGTCTAAGCGGGGCGAACACCGGGGAGCTGTTTTTT. Protein sequence: CASSQGGLSGANTGELFF.

V and J are TRBV6-1 and TRBJ2-3; D might be TRBD2 (5 bases). V lost 2 bases to trimming and J lost 3 bases, with 9 bases between them. There are 14 residues in the CDR3. Germline-derived CDR1 and CDR2 are MNHNS and SASEGT. DNA of the CDR3: TGTGCCAGCAGTGAACCCCGGGGAACAGATACGCAGTATTTT. This gives the protein CASSEPRGTDTQYF.

V and J are TRBV18 and TRBJ2-1, with unresolved D. The CDR3 spans 12 residues. Trimming pared 3 bases from V and 7 bases from J, leaving 7 bases between. Germline V gene sequence: CDR1 KGHSH, CDR2 LQKENI. Here the CDR3 DNA reads TGTGCCAGCTCACCCCACTATAATGAGCAGTTCTTC. It translates to CASSPHYNEQFF. Full variable domain (rest looked up from reference TRBV18 and TRBJ2-1): NAGVMQNPRHLVRRRGQEARLRCSPMKGHSHVYWYRQLPEEGLKFMVYLQKENIIDESGMPKERFSAEFPKEGPSILRIQQVVRGDSAAYFCASSPHYNEQFFGPGTRLTVL.

V is TRBV28 and J is TRBJ1-1; 7 bases fit TRBD1. With 8 bases clipped from V and 4 bases from J, the junction kept 16 bases outside the gene matches. CDR1 and CDR2 from the germline V gene are MDHEN and SYDVKM. The CDR3 is 16 residues long. The CDR3 nucleotides read TGTGCCAGCGTGAATCTCCCCGGGACAGAGATCACTGAAGCTTTCTTT. Residues: CASVNLPGTEITEAFF.

Worth noting for this clone: A read error may produce the germline difference seen at one junction end. This chain links TRBV7-3 with TRBJ2-1, with D possibly matching TRBD1 (6 bases). The CDR3 consists of 14 residues. Germline V gene sequence: CDR1 SGHTA, CDR2 FQGTGA. The CDR3 reads CASKRTADYNEQFF. The CDR3 coding sequence is TGTGCGAGCAAGAGGACAGCCGACTACAATGAGCAGTTCTTC.

J is TRBJ2-5 and V is TRBV4-1, with D possibly being TRBD2 (5 bases). Trimming left V 3 bases short and J 1 base short, with 15 bases between. Germline V gives CDR1 MGHRA, CDR2 YSYEKL. The CDR3 has 16 residues. CDR3 coding DNA: TGCGCCAGCAGCCAGGCTCCGAGCGGTAGCCAAGAGACCCAGTACTTC. As protein: CASSQAPSGSQETQYF.

The chain combines TRBV30 with TRBJ1-3; 10 bases are shared with TRBD1. Looked up from germline, CDR1 is GTSNPN and CDR2 is SVGIG (reference sequence). The CDR3 is 14 residues long. J was trimmed by 2 bases and V by 3 bases; bases with no gene match: 1. CDR3 DNA sequence: TGTGCCTGGAGGACAGGGGGCCCTGGAAACACCATATATTTT. Translated: CAWRTGGPGNTIYF.

By share, this clone counts as medium-sized. The chain joins TRBV27 to TRBJ1-1, with TRBD1 identical over 11 bases. V was pared by 5 bases and J by 5 bases, with 7 bases of the junction left unmatched. This CDR3 has 15 amino acids. Germline V gene sequence: CDR1 MNHEY, CDR2 SMNVEV (reference sequence). DNA of the CDR3: TGTGCCAGCAGTACGGACAGGGGGCGCAGTACTGAAGCTTTCTTT. Residues: CASSTDRGRSTEAFF.